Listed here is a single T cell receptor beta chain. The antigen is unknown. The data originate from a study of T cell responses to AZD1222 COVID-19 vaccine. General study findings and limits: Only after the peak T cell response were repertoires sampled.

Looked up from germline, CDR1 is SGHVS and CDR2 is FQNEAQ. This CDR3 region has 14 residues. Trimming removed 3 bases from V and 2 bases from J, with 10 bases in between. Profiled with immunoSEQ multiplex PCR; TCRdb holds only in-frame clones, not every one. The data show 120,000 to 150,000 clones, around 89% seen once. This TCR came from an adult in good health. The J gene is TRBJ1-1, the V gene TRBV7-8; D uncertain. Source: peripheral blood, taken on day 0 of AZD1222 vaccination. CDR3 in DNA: TGTGCCAGCAGCTTGGGGTACCAAAACACTGAAGCTTTCTTT. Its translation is CASSLGYQNTEAFF. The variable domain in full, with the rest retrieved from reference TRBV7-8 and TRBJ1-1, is GAGVSQSPRYKVAKRGQDVALRCDPISGHVSLFWYQQALGQGPEFLTYFQNEAQLDKSGLPSDRFFAERPEGSVSTLKIQRTQQEDSAVYLCASSLGYQNTEAFFGQGTRLTVV.